These 10 T cell receptor beta chains share one sample of origin, sequenced in a study of CD8 T cells in ankylosing spondylitis. TCRdb analysed the 5' RACE reads with MiXCR anew, one entry per CDR3 protein. The table has about 300,000 distinct CDR3 sequences, about a fifth seen once; the top ten hold 3.5% to 4.5%. Specimen: blood, either unsorted or a sorted T cell fraction (not recorded which). These receptors came from a female donor with ankylosing spondylitis or in good health (not recorded which).

This clonotype turned up a few times. This chain joins TRBV3-1 and TRBJ2-7, with TRBD1 identical over 8 bases. The CDR3 spans 15 residues. The V gene end was trimmed by 1 base and the J gene end by 3 bases; junction bases not matched to a gene: 5. Germline-derived CDR1 and CDR2 are LGHDT and YNNKEL (reference sequence). CDR3 sequence reads: CASSQGRQGYYEQYF. The CDR3 nucleotides are TGTGCCAGCAGCCAAGGACGACAGGGGTACTACGAGCAGTACTTC.

V usage is TRBV29-1 and J usage is TRBJ1-1; D remains unclear. The CDR3 sequence is 11 residues long. Germline CDR1 and CDR2: SQVTM and ANQGSEA. V shed 4 bases and J shed 6 bases, with 9 bases lying between them. CDR3 in DNA: TGCAGCGTTGGGGTAGGGCCTGAAGCTTTCTTT. Protein sequence: CSVGVGPEAFF.

This chain uses TRBV6-2 or TRBV6-3 with TRBJ2-1, with D uncertain. CDR1 is MNHEY, CDR2 SVGEGT, per germline. The CDR3 has 13 residues. The V and J ends lost 7 bases and 2 bases respectively, with 9 bases between them. The CDR3 spells CASMAETYNEQFF. The CDR3 bases are TGTGCCAGCATGGCCGAAACCTACAATGAGCAGTTCTTC.

This clonotype came up a few times. The chain is built from TRBV4-2 and TRBJ2-1; the D is unclear. CDR1 is LGHNA, CDR2 YNFKEQ, per germline. V dropped 1 base and J dropped 0 bases, with 10 bases sitting between them. This CDR3 is built from 16 residues. The CDR3: CASSQAKQSSYNEQFF. In nucleotides, the CDR3 is TGTGCCAGCAGCCAAGCAAAACAGAGCTCCTACAATGAGCAGTTCTTC.

V gene TRBV12-3 or TRBV12-4 combines with J gene TRBJ2-3; tentatively, D is TRBD2 (5 bases). The germline V and J ends were trimmed by 0 bases and 7 bases, with 8 bases remaining between them. CDR3 length: 13 residues. The CDR3 here is CASSLAASYTQYF. CDR3 nucleotides: TGTGCCAGCAGTTTAGCAGCTAGCTATACGCAGTATTTT.

This clonotype appeared a few times. The chain joins TRBV20-1 to TRBJ2-3; TRBD2 agrees at 13 bases. The V segment lost 3 bases and the J segment 2 bases; nucleotides outside the gene matches: 5. The CDR3 loop spans 16 amino acids. Germline V gene lookup returns CDR1 DFQATT and CDR2 SNEGSKA (reference sequence). CDR3 DNA: TGCAGTGCTAGCCGAGGACTAGCGGGGGTCACAGATACGCAGTATTTT. Translation gives CSASRGLAGVTDTQYF.

CDR3 bases: TGCAGCAGGGTCCAAGACACTGAAGCTTTCTTT. Amino acids: CSRVQDTEAFF. J is TRBJ1-1 and V is TRBV20-1; D is perhaps TRBD1 (5 bases). CDR3 length: 11 residues. Per the germline V gene, CDR1 is DFQATT and CDR2 is SNEGSKA (reference sequence).

This clonotype has only one observation. The genes are TRBV7-2 and TRBJ2-7, with unresolved D. Germline V gene data show CDR1 as SGHTA and CDR2 as FQGNSA. The CDR3 length is 14 residues. V was clipped by 4 bases and J by 1 base, with 11 bases between them. The CDR3 sequence is CASSSRGGSYEQYF. CDR3 coding DNA: TGTGCCAGCAGCTCCCGTGGCGGTTCCTACGAGCAGTACTTC.

This clonotype was counted between two and nine times. V is TRBV7-9 and J is TRBJ1-2; D is perhaps TRBD1 (5 bases). The CDR3 is 14 residues long. The germline V gene has CDR1 SEHNR and CDR2 FQNEAQ (reference sequence). Trimming removed 1 base from V and 4 bases from J, with 10 bases in between. The CDR3 sequence is CASSLDGHSYGYTF. CDR3 sequence (DNA): TGTGCCAGCAGCTTAGACGGACACTCCTATGGCTACACCTTC.

The gene calls are TRBV19 and TRBJ2-2, with D perhaps TRBD2 (6 bases). CDR1 is LNHDA, CDR2 SQIVND, per germline (reference sequence). V was pared by 7 bases and J by 0 bases, with 12 bases between. CDR3 length: 15 amino acids. CDR3 protein: CASTWGVANTGELFF. As DNA, the CDR3 is TGTGCCAGTACGTGGGGGGTAGCGAACACCGGGGAGCTGTTTTTT.